This T cell receptor (beta chain) comes out of a study of blood T cell repertoires in COVID-19. CDR3 length: 13 residues. The junction had 6 bases not matched to a gene; V was cut back by 3 bases and J by 7 bases. CDR1 GTSNPN and CDR2 SVGIG come from the germline V gene (reference sequence). The data were produced by immunoSEQ multiplex PCR, yet TCRdb's version contains in-frame clones alone and is incomplete. The sample has roughly 99,000 clones, around 88% seen once. This clone has more than one count but fewer than ten. Sequenced material: peripheral blood. The rearrangement joins TRBV30 to TRBJ1-5, with 7 bases fitting TRBD1. This clonotype was obtained from a man aged 50-60 years with COVID-19, enrolled during active disease. The chain's CDR3 is CAWSPTGWQPQHF. The CDR3 bases are TGTGCCTGGAGCCCGACAGGGTGGCAGCCCCAGCATTTT.